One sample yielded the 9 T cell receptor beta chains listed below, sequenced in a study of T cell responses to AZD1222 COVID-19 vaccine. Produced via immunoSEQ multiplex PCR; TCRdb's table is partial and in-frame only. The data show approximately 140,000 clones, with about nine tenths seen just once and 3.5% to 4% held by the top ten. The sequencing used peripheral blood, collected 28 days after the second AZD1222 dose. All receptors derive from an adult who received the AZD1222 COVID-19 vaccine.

This CDR3 is CASSETGTYGYTF. In DNA form, the CDR3 reads TGTGCCAGCAGCGAGACAGGGACCTATGGCTACACCTTC. This sequence joins TRBV9 and TRBJ1-2; 7 bases line up with TRBD1. CDR1 is SGDLS and CDR2 is YYNGEE in the germline V gene. This CDR3 comprises 13 residues. Unmatched junction bases numbered 3, after V lost 3 bases and J lost 4 bases.

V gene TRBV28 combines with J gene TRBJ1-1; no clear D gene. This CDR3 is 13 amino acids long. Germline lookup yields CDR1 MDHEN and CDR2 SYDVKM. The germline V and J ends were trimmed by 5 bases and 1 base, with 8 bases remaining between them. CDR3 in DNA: TGTGCCAGCAGTAGACTGACGAACACTGAAGCTTTCTTT. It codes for CASSRLTNTEAFF.

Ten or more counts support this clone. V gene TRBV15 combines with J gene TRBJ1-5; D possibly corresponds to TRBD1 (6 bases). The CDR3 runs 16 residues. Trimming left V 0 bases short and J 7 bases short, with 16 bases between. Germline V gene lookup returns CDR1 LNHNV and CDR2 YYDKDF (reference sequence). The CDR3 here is CATSRDPGTGYQPQHF. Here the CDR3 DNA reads TGTGCCACCAGCAGAGATCCGGGAACAGGGTACCAGCCCCAGCATTTT.

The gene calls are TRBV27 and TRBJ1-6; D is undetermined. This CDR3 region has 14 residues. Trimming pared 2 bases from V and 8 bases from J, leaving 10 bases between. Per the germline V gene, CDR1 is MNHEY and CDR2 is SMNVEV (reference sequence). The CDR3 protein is CASSLVRGDSPLHF. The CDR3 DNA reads TGTGCCAGCAGTTTAGTCCGCGGGGATTCACCCCTCCACTTT.

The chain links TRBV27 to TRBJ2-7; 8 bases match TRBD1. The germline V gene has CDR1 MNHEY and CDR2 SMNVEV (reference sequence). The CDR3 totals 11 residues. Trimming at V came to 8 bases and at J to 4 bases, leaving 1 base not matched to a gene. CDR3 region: CASGDRYEQYF. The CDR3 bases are TGTGCCAGCGGGGACAGGTACGAGCAGTACTTC.

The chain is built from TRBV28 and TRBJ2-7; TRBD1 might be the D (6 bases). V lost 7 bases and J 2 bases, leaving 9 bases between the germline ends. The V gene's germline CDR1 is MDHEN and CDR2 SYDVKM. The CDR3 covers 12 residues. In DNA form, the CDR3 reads TGTGCCAGCAACAGGGCAACCTACGAGCAGTACTTC. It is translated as CASNRATYEQYF.

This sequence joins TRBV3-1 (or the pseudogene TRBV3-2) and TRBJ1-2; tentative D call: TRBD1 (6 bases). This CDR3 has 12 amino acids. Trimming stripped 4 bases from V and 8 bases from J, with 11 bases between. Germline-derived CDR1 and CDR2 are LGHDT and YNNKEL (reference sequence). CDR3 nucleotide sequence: TGTGCCAGCAGCCTCGGGACAAAGGGCTACACCTTC. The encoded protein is CASSLGTKGYTF.

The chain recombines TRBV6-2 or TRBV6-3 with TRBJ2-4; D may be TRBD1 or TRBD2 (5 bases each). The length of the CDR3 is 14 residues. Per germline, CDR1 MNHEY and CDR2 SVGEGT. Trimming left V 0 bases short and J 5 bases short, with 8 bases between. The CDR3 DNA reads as TGTGCCAGCAGTTACTCAAGGGGAGAAAACATTCAGTACTTC. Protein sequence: CASSYSRGENIQYF.

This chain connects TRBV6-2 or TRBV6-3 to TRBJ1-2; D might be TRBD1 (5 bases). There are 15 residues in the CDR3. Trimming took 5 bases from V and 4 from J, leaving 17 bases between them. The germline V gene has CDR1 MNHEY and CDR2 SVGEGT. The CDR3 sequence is CASSGLGASAYGYTF. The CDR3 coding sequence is TGTGCCAGCAGTGGGTTAGGGGCGAGTGCCTATGGCTACACCTTC.